This T cell receptor (beta chain) appears in the sequencing data of a study of T cell responses to AZD1222 COVID-19 vaccine. Notes on the study in general: Variant regions that are unmutated are reportedly the target of nearly half of spike-specific TCRs. Just a handful of AZD1222 recipients tested seropositive at baseline. Sampling captured repertoires only after the peak T cell response.

The CDR3 runs to 13 residues. Germline assignment: CDR1 SGDLS and CDR2 YYNGEE. V gave up 4 bases and J gave up 7 bases, with 12 bases separating them. TCRdb's copy holds only in-frame clones and misses some; the assay was immunoSEQ multiplex PCR. This sample has 100,000 to 150,000 clones, with roughly 89% found just once. About this clone itself: The target antigen is unknown.

This specimen consisted of peripheral blood, obtained on day 0 of AZD1222 vaccination. The receptor's source is an adult in good health. The rearrangement uses TRBV9 and TRBJ2-1; D tentatively fits TRBD1 or TRBD2 (5 bases each). CDR3 sequence: CASSPNGANEQFF. In nucleotides, the CDR3 is TGTGCCAGCAGCCCCAACGGGGCGAATGAGCAGTTCTTC.